The next 5 T cell receptor beta chains were all read from a single sample in a study of cytomegalovirus exposure and HLA in healthy donors. Here immunoSEQ multiplex PCR was the method, and the copy in TCRdb shows in-frame clones only, minus some. The table records 140,000 to 150,000 clones, roughly 90% of them present only once. Specimen: PBMCs. The receptors were sampled from a young man in good health and CMV-seropositive.

The chain is built from TRBV27 and TRBJ1-3; D not certain. CDR3 length equals 11 residues. Germline V gene sequence: CDR1 MNHEY, CDR2 SMNVEV (reference sequence). The V and J ends lost 6 bases and 4 bases respectively, with 4 bases between them. CDR3 DNA sequence: TGTGCCAGCAGCCTCGGAAACACCATATATTTT. Its translation is CASSLGNTIYF.

The CDR3 sequence: CASRVDFSSNQPQHF. CDR3 coding DNA: TGTGCCAGCAGGGTCGACTTTTCCAGCAATCAGCCCCAGCATTTT. This chain uses TRBV6-1 with TRBJ1-5; D unclear. The CDR3 covers 15 residues. The V end lost 6 bases, the J end lost 1 base, and 13 bases lay between the germline ends. CDR1 MNHNS and CDR2 SASEGT come from the germline V gene.

The gene calls are TRBV5-4 and TRBJ2-3; 10 positions agree with TRBD2. Germline V gene data show CDR1 as SGHNT and CDR2 as YYREEE (reference sequence). This CDR3 region has 16 residues. J gave up 5 bases and V 3 bases, and 9 bases lay outside the gene matches. Here the CDR3 reads CASSWLGLAVRDTQYF. In DNA form, the CDR3 reads TGTGCCAGCAGCTGGCTCGGACTAGCGGTACGAGATACGCAGTATTTT.

The CDR3 DNA follows: TGTGCCAGCAGCTTAGGCGTGACTGGAAATGAGCAGTTCTTC. This translates into CASSLGVTGNEQFF. The V gene is TRBV11-2, the J gene TRBJ2-1; D call uncertain. The CDR3 runs to 14 residues. V lost 1 base and J 7 bases, leaving 11 bases between the germline ends. Germline V lookup: CDR1 SGHAT, CDR2 FQNNGV.

This chain connects TRBV11-2 to TRBJ1-6; 10 positions agree with TRBD1. The germline gives CDR1 SGHAT, CDR2 FQNNGV. The CDR3 is made up of 17 amino acids. Unmatched junction bases numbered 10, after V lost 5 bases and J lost 6 bases. In DNA form, the CDR3 reads TGTGCCAGCAGCCGGACCGGGACAGGGGAATTTAATTCACCCCTCCACTTT. Translation gives CASSRTGTGEFNSPLHF.